Listed below are T cell receptor beta chains from one sample, sequenced in a study of regulatory T cells in long-lasting Graves disease. From the multiplex PCR reads, TCRdb called clonotypes with MiXCR, one entry per CDR3 protein. The repertoire includes 360,000 or so distinct CDR3 sequences, around 15% of them detected once, and 20% sits in the top ten. The sample was also reused in another study, on T cells in Graves' hyperthyroidism and ophthalmopathy.

The sample in question was peripheral blood mononuclear cells (PBMCs), obtained at new diagnosis, from a patient treated with antithyroid drugs. These receptors were obtained from a woman in her late teens or twenties with Graves disease. The CDR3 runs from the conserved cysteine through the conserved F or W. D genes are given only for firm matches. Rows give clone size only sometimes, using once, few, many, or a class for an expanded clone.

d_call	v_call	clone_size	cdr3_length	j_call	cdr3_nt	cdr3_aa
TRBD1	TRBV7-9	few	15	TRBJ1-4	TGTGCCAGCAGCCCGGACAGGGGGAGAGGGGAAAAACTGTTTTTT	CASSPDRGRGEKLFF
TRBD2	TRBV6-1	many	17	TRBJ2-5	TGTGCCAGCAGTCGTCCTACCGGGACTAGCTACCAAGAGACCCAGTACTTC	CASSRPTGTSYQETQYF
.	TRBV20-1	.	17	TRBJ2-5	TGCAGTGCTACAGGGACGGAGGTCGACCTCAGGGGTCAGACCCAGTACTTC	CSATGTEVDLRGQTQYF
TRBD2	TRBV10-1	many	17	TRBJ2-5	TGCGCCAGCAGTGATGGACTAGCGGGGGGACCTCAAGAGACCCAGTACTTC	CASSDGLAGGPQETQYF
.	TRBV29-1	.	12	TRBJ1-2	TGCAGCGTTTCAGGGTCTAACTATGGCTACACCTTC	CSVSGSNYGYTF
.	TRBV7-9	.	13	TRBJ2-7	TGTGCCAGCAGCTCCTCTCCCTCCTACGAGCAGTACTTC	CASSSSPSYEQYF
TRBD2	TRBV5-1	many	13	TRBJ2-3	TGCGCCAGTAGCGGGGGGGCCGTGAATACGCAGTATTTT	CASSGGAVNTQYF
.	TRBV30	many	14	TRBJ1-2	TGTGCCTGGAGTGTAATCGGCGGGGAGTATGGCTACACCTTC	CAWSVIGGEYGYTF
TRBD1	TRBV28	many	17	TRBJ2-6	TGTGCCAGCAGTTTAGGGACAGGCCTCTCTGGGGCCAACGTCCTGACTTTC	CASSLGTGLSGANVLTF
.	TRBV10-3	.	15	TRBJ1-6	TGTGCCATCAGTGATAGGGGCAGCAATAATTCACCCCTCCACTTT	CAISDRGSNNSPLHF
.	TRBV6-5	.	14	TRBJ2-7	TGTGCCAGCAGTTACATAGGGGGGACCTACGAGCAGTACTTC	CASSYIGGTYEQYF
.	TRBV6-1	many	13	TRBJ1-6	TGTGCCAGCAGTCATAACAGGGATTCACCCCTCCACTTT	CASSHNRDSPLHF
.	TRBV5-1	.	13	TRBJ1-3	TGCGCCAGCAGCTCCCCCAGCGGAAACACCATATATTTT	CASSSPSGNTIYF
.	TRBV7-9	.	13	TRBJ2-5	TGTGCTAGCAGCTTACGACAGGAAGAGACCCAGTACTTC	CASSLRQEETQYF
.	TRBV7-3	many	11	TRBJ2-1	TGTGCCAGCTCTATTAATGGCGAGCAGTTCTTC	CASSINGEQFF
.	TRBV30	many	16	TRBJ2-5	TGTGCCTGGAGTGCCGACCTGGGAGGCCGCGGAGAGACCCAGTACTTC	CAWSADLGGRGETQYF
.	TRBV5-1	few	13	TRBJ1-5	TGCGCCAGCAGCTTAGGCGGTTATCAGCCCCAGCATTTT	CASSLGGYQPQHF
TRBD2	TRBV2	many	13	TRBJ2-1	TGTGCCAGCAGTGACAGGGAGGGGAGTGAGCAGTTCTTC	CASSDREGSEQFF